Below are 14 T cell receptor beta chains sequenced from a single sample in a study of tumor-infiltrating lymphocytes in primary liver carcinoma. Unsorted whole blood supplied the blood RNA, and germline DNA was isolated too. A constant-region primer primed TCR beta cDNA synthesis from roughly 520 ng of total RNA. Researchers made the TCR beta libraries by running three nested multiplex PCR rounds with slightly modified ARM-PCR. The first two PCR rounds, around 10 cycles each, used TRBV1-TRBV30 forward primers and a C-beta reverse primer. MiXCR, run by TCRdb on the multiplex PCR reads, gives a single entry per CDR3 protein. Of fewer than 250,000 distinct CDR3 sequences listed, less than 70% were seen once; the top ten hold under 7.5%. Specimen: peripheral blood. These receptors came from a woman aged 60-70 years with primary liver carcinoma and hepatitis B virus infection.

Only a few counts were recorded for this clonotype. V is TRBV7-9 and J is TRBJ1-1, with 8 bases matching TRBD1. Germline-derived CDR1 and CDR2 are SEHNR and FQNEAQ (reference sequence). Unmatched junction bases numbered 9, after V lost 9 bases and J lost 3 bases. The CDR3 is 14 amino acids. Here the CDR3 DNA reads TGTGCCAGTAGCGTGGACAGGGTGGACACTGAAGCTTTCTTT. Its protein product is CASSVDRVDTEAFF. The full variable domain, completed using reference TRBV7-9 and TRBJ1-1, is DTGVSQNPRHKITKRGQNVTFRCDPISEHNRLYWYRQTLGQGPEFLTYFQNEAQLEKSRLLSDRFSAERPKGSFSTLEIQRTEQGDSAMYLCASSVDRVDTEAFFGQGTRLTVV.

On this clonotype itself: At one end the junction does not follow the germline gene, possibly because of a read error. The chain is built from TRBV11-3 and TRBJ2-7, with TRBD1 matching 7 bases. The CDR3 covers 15 residues. Germline V gene lookup returns CDR1 SGHNT and CDR2 YENEEA. The CDR3: CASSLDGRGSYQQYF. The CDR3, as DNA: TGTGCCAGCAGCTTAGATGGCAGGGGGTCCTACCAGCAATACTTC.

The gene calls are TRBV29-1 and TRBJ2-7, with 13 bases identical to TRBD2. Trimming removed 6 bases from V and 4 bases from J; junction bases left unmatched: 9. The CDR3 is made up of 15 amino acids. Germline CDR1 reads SQVTM; CDR2 reads ANQGSEA. The DNA for the CDR3 is TGCAGCGTCGCTTTGGGACTAGCGGGGTCGTACGAGCAGTACTTC. Residues: CSVALGLAGSYEQYF.

This clonotype came up once. The germline gene is not matched at one end of the junction; a read error may be the cause. This sequence joins TRBV11-2 and TRBJ2-5; 9 bases are a match to TRBD2. This CDR3 has 14 amino acids. The germline CDR1 and CDR2 sequences are SGHAT and FQNNGV. CDR3 DNA: TGTGCTAGCAGCCCACTAGCGGGTGTAGAGGCCCAGTACTTC. Its protein is CASSPLAGVEAQYF. Full variable domain (missing parts from reference TRBV11-2 and TRBJ2-5): EAGVAQSPRYKIIEKRQSVAFWCNPISGHATLYWYQQILGQGPKLLIQFQNNGVVDDSQLPKDRFSAERLKGVDSTLKIQPAKLEDSAVYLCASSPLAGVEAQYFGPGTRLLVL.

This chain connects TRBV4-1 to TRBJ2-3; 8 nucleotides agree with TRBD2. Germline V CDR1 and CDR2: MGHRA, YSYEKL. V was pared by 1 base and J by 2 bases, with 11 bases of the junction left unmatched. The CDR3 sequence is 18 residues long. The CDR3, as DNA: TGCGCCAGCAGCCAAGCTGGGTCGGGAGGGCCCTCCACAGATACGCAGTATTTT. Its translation: CASSQAGSGGPSTDTQYF.

About this clonotype itself: The junction departs from germline at one end; a sequencing error may be responsible. The chain joins TRBV6-2 or TRBV6-3 to TRBJ2-2; tentative D call: TRBD2 (5 bases). There are 13 residues in the CDR3. CDR1 and CDR2 (germline): MNHEY, SVGEGT. The CDR3 loop reads CASSYGVPGELSF. In DNA form, the CDR3 reads TGTGCCAGCAGTTATGGAGTGCCCGGGGAGCTGTCTTTT.

In this sample, this clonotype turned up many times. CDR3 nucleotides: TGTGCCAGCAGTCCAGGGGGGGACGAGCAGTACTTC. Protein product: CASSPGGDEQYF. V gene TRBV6-5 combines with J gene TRBJ2-7; TRBD1 or TRBD2 may be the D gene (7 bases each). Trimming cost V 5 bases and J 5 bases, with 10 bases left between them. The CDR3 spans 12 residues. CDR1 and CDR2 (germline): MNHEY, SVGAGI.

The CDR3 region has the DNA TGTGCCAGCAGCATGCATCGTAGCGGGAGGACGATCAATGAGCAGTTCTTC. It codes for CASSMHRSGRTINEQFF. V and J are TRBV11-3 and TRBJ2-5, with 10 bases aligning to TRBD2. The DNA matches TRBJ2-1 better at its end, which makes the J call doubtful. CDR1 is SGHNT and CDR2 is YENEEA in the germline V gene. The CDR3 runs 17 residues.

Turning to this clonotype: Germline is not matched at one junction end, which may reflect a read error. This chain links TRBV29-1 with TRBJ1-1, with 7 bases matching TRBD1. The CDR3 is 12 amino acids. CDR1 is SQVTM, CDR2 ANQGSEA, per germline. In DNA, the CDR3 is TGCAGGGCGACAGGGAGTCGCACTGAAGCTTTCTTC. The encoded protein is CRATGSRTEAFF.

A remark on this clonotype: This sequence may be a read error, since a much larger clone differs from it by one base. This sequence joins TRBV6-1 and TRBJ2-1, with D perhaps matching TRBD1 or TRBD2 (5 bases each). The CDR3 covers 16 residues. Germline V CDR1 and CDR2: MNHNS, SASEGT. The DNA of the CDR3 is TGTGCCAGCAGTGAATTTGGGGGTCTCAGCTACGATGAGCAGTTCTTC. Protein product: CASSEFGGLSYDEQFF.

This clonotype appeared many times. The J gene is TRBJ2-7, the V gene TRBV14, with D possibly being TRBD2 (7 bases). The germline V gene encodes CDR1 SGHDN and CDR2 FVKESK. The CDR3 has 12 residues. Trimming left V 4 bases short and J 12 bases short, with 16 bases between. The CDR3 coding sequence is TGTGCCAGCAGCCTCGGAGGGGGGGGTCTGTACTTC. Residues: CASSLGGGGLYF.

As concerns this clonotype: Relative to the germline gene, one junction end is altered; a read error may explain this. This chain links TRBV10-3 with TRBJ2-4; D ambiguous. The length of the CDR3 is 15 residues. CDR1 ENHRY and CDR2 SYGVKD come from the germline V gene. CDR3 nucleotides: TGTGCCTTCAGTGATAACTGGAAAGCCAAAAACATTCAGTACTTC. Translating it yields CAFSDNWKAKNIQYF.

In regard to this clonotype: Since a much larger clone is just one base distant, this may be a read error. The chain employs TRBV4-1 and TRBJ2-7; tentatively, D is TRBD1 or TRBD2 (5 bases each). The CDR3 contains 16 residues. Per germline, CDR1 MGHRA and CDR2 YSYEKL. The germline V and J ends were trimmed by 5 bases and 0 bases, with 17 bases remaining between them. The CDR3 bases are TGCGCCAGCAGCTCACGGGGTGGGACGAGCTCCTACGAGCAGTACTTC. Its protein is CASSSRGGTSSYEQYF.

Concerning this clonotype itself: A junction end diverges from the germline sequence, so it may reflect a read error. The chain employs TRBV11-2 and TRBJ1-3; 8 nucleotides line up with TRBD1. Germline assignment: CDR1 SGHAT and CDR2 FQNNGV. The length of the CDR3 is 16 residues. In DNA form, the CDR3 reads TGTGCCAGCAGCTTAGTTGAGACAGGGGCTGGAAATACCATATATTTT. As protein: CASSLVETGAGNTIYF. Full variable domain (rest looked up from reference TRBV11-2 and TRBJ1-3): EAGVAQSPRYKIIEKRQSVAFWCNPISGHATLYWYQQILGQGPKLLIQFQNNGVVDDSQLPKDRFSAERLKGVDSTLKIQPAKLEDSAVYLCASSLVETGAGNTIYFGEGSWLTVV.